The 3 T cell receptor beta chains given below trace back to one sample, sequenced in a study of T cell repertoires in cytomegalovirus infection (dated by TCRdb to about 2019). Sequencing used an Illumina HiSeq 1500. Clones were called with MiXCR by TCRdb after fastp trimmed the public reads at Q25, and only in-frame beta chains were retained. Rows with a matching CDR3 protein are joined into one entry that keeps the most common DNA and genes. This sample comprises under 200,000 distinct CDR3 sequences, about a tenth of them detected only once. Jointly, the top ten make up roughly 4.8% of the sample. The sample consisted of PBMCs. Every receptor here comes from a human donor in good health (CMV status not recorded). Some clones in this sample may be carry-over from other donors' samples.

This clonotype has a count of ten or more. The chain joins TRBV19 to TRBJ1-2, with D perhaps TRBD1 (6 bases). Germline CDR1 is LNHDA and CDR2 is SQIVND (reference sequence). V shed 5 bases and J shed 7 bases, with 11 bases lying between them. The CDR3 extends over 12 amino acids. The CDR3 bases are TGTGCCAGTAGTGCTACAGGGAGTGGCTACACCTTC. Translated: CASSATGSGYTF.

In regard to this clonotype: At one boundary the junction diverges from the germline segment, which might be a read error. V is TRBV2 and J is TRBJ2-3; perhaps TRBD2 as D (6 bases). The CDR3 consists of 12 residues. CDR1 and CDR2 from the germline V gene are SNHLY and FYNNEI. Here the CDR3 DNA reads TGCGGTGCTAGCGTTTTTTCAGATACGCAGTATTTT. As protein: CGASVFSDTQYF.

V gene TRBV28 combines with J gene TRBJ1-2, with 8 positions matching TRBD1. Germline V CDR1 and CDR2: MDHEN, SYDVKM. This CDR3 region has 14 residues. Trimming at V came to 6 bases and at J to 4 bases, leaving 7 bases not matched to a gene. CDR3 residues: CASSQTGDRYGYTF. The CDR3 region has the DNA TGTGCCAGCAGCCAGACAGGGGATCGCTATGGCTACACCTTC.